This T cell receptor (beta chain) originates from a study of shared clonotypes between healthy human individuals. From germline, CDR1 is GTSNPN and CDR2 SVGIG (reference sequence). The CDR3 is 15 residues long. Trimming took off 0 bases at V and 11 bases at J, with 22 bases between the two ends. Details on this clone: What it binds is not known.

Genomic DNA per cell subset filled all wells of several immunoSEQ plates. Profiling relied on immunoSEQ multiplex PCR, and the TCRdb table lists in-frame clones only, not all of them. Of 600,000 to 800,000 clones in the sample, around 70% were seen once. The study's findings and limits: Although depth was large, rarefaction showed that sequencing of the sorted subsets was incomplete. Blood was the sole source, and tissue repertoires probably differ. In contrast to clonotypes shared by all four donors, non-shared clonotypes had lower generation probabilities.

V and J are TRBV30 and TRBJ2-5; TRBD1 might be the D (6 bases). The origin of this receptor is a woman aged 25-40 years in good health. The sequenced sample was memory CD4+ T cells sorted from blood. Subset here: CD45RA-negative fraction. Here the CDR3 reads CAWSVFGTSPWEQYF. CDR3 bases: TGTGCCTGGAGTGTATTCGGGACATCCCCTTGGGAGCAGTACTTC.